Following are 21 T cell receptor beta chains from one sample sequenced in a study of cytomegalovirus exposure and HLA in healthy donors. The primer mix had 60 Vbeta and 13 Jbeta primers. Sequencing was performed with immunoSEQ multiplex PCR; in TCRdb, only in-frame clones are kept and a portion is missing. The table lists some 41,000 clones, 60% to 70% of them singletons. The sample comprised PBMCs. The receptors originated from a man between 35 and 55 years old in good health and CMV-seronegative.

This clone was detected a few times. V and J are TRBV15 and TRBJ2-1, with D possibly being TRBD2 (6 bases). Trimming left V 0 bases short and J 6 bases short, with 12 bases between. The germline V gene has CDR1 LNHNV and CDR2 YYDKDF (reference sequence). This CDR3 is built from 15 residues. As DNA, the CDR3 is TGTGCCACCAGCAGAGATCTAGCCGGGGGCAATGAGCAGTTCTTC. This encodes CATSRDLAGGNEQFF. The full variable domain, completed using reference TRBV15 and TRBJ2-1, is DAMVIQNPRYQVTQFGKPVTLSCSQTLNHNVMYWYQQKSSQAPKLLFHYYDKDFNNEADTPDNFQSRRPNTSFCFLDIRSPGLGDTAMYLCATSRDLAGGNEQFFGPGTRLTVL.

The chain joins TRBV19 to TRBJ2-7, with 10 bases that match TRBD1. With V trimmed by 8 bases and J by 3 bases, 13 bases remained unmatched. CDR1 is LNHDA and CDR2 is SQIVND in the germline V gene (reference sequence). CDR3 size: 16 residues. CDR3 nucleotides: TGTGCCAGTGGTCATACTGGGACAGGGGCTTTCTACGAGCAGTACTTC. Its translation is CASGHTGTGAFYEQYF. Full variable domain (missing parts from reference TRBV19 and TRBJ2-7): DGGITQSPKYLFRKEGQNVTLSCEQNLNHDAMYWYRQDPGQGLRLIYYSQIVNDFQKGDIAEGYSVSREKKESFPLTVTSAQKNPTAFYLCASGHTGTGAFYEQYFGPGTRLTVT.

This chain links TRBV30 with TRBJ2-3; D might be TRBD1 (5 bases). The V end lost 1 base, the J end lost 4 bases, and 12 bases lay between the germline ends. The germline V gene encodes CDR1 GTSNPN and CDR2 SVGIG (reference sequence). The CDR3 has 14 amino acids. The CDR3 nucleotides are TGTGCCTGGAGTGCAGGGTATAGGGCAGATACGCAGTATTTT. It is translated as CAWSAGYRADTQYF. Supplemented by reference TRBV30 and TRBJ2-3, the full variable domain reads SQTIHQWPATLVQPVGSPLSLECTVEGTSNPNLYWYRQAAGRGLQLLFYSVGIGQISSEVPQNLSASRPQDRQFILSSKKLLLSDSGFYLCAWSAGYRADTQYFGPGTRLTVL.

The chain employs TRBV9 and TRBJ2-3; D remains unclear. V lost 5 bases and J lost 0, with 10 bases in between. The CDR3 runs to 14 residues. CDR1 and CDR2 (germline): SGDLS, YYNGEE. The CDR3 region is CASSSRLSTDTQYF. The CDR3 nucleotides are TGTGCCAGCAGTTCCCGACTTAGCACAGATACGCAGTATTTT.

The rearrangement links TRBV29-1 to TRBJ2-1; tentatively, D is TRBD1 (5 bases). Trimming took 7 bases from V and 12 from J, leaving 19 bases between them. Germline-derived CDR1 and CDR2 are SQVTM and ANQGSEA. The CDR3 spans 12 residues. This CDR3 is CSAPWTLGRQFF. In nucleotides, the CDR3 is TGCAGCGCCCCTTGGACACTCGGAAGGCAGTTCTTC.

The chain has TRBV6-5 and TRBJ1-1, with 8 bases matching TRBD1. The CDR3 totals 15 residues. The germline gives CDR1 MNHEY, CDR2 SVGAGI. With 6 bases clipped from V and 2 bases from J, the junction kept 8 bases outside the gene matches. CDR3 sequence (DNA): TGTGCCAGCAGACGGCAGGGGGCGAGTAACACTGAAGCTTTCTTT. It yields the protein CASRRQGASNTEAFF.

The chain uses TRBV30 and TRBJ2-7; TRBD2 might be the D (5 bases). The CDR3 is made up of 14 amino acids. Germline V gives CDR1 GTSNPN, CDR2 SVGIG (reference sequence). Trimming took off 4 bases at V and 0 bases at J, with 13 bases between the two ends. CDR3 sequence: CAWTQGGDSYEQYF. The CDR3 DNA follows: TGTGCCTGGACTCAAGGAGGAGACTCCTACGAGCAGTACTTC. The variable domain in full, with the rest retrieved from reference TRBV30 and TRBJ2-7, is SQTIHQWPATLVQPVGSPLSLECTVEGTSNPNLYWYRQAAGRGLQLLFYSVGIGQISSEVPQNLSASRPQDRQFILSSKKLLLSDSGFYLCAWTQGGDSYEQYFGPGTRLTVT.

This chain joins TRBV13 and TRBJ1-1; D ambiguous. The CDR3 runs to 13 residues. Trimming cost V 4 bases and J 4 bases, with 10 bases left between them. The germline V gene has CDR1 PRHDT and CDR2 FYEKMQ (reference sequence). This CDR3 is CASSSGYSTEAFF. The CDR3 bases are TGTGCCAGCAGCTCGGGGTATAGCACTGAAGCTTTCTTT. Supplemented by reference TRBV13 and TRBJ1-1, the full variable domain reads AAGVIQSPRHLIKEKRETATLKCYPIPRHDTVYWYQQGPGQDPQFLISFYEKMQSDKGSIPDRFSAQQFSDYHSELNMSSLELGDSALYFCASSSGYSTEAFFGQGTRLTVV.

The genes are TRBV7-9 and TRBJ2-7, with 8 bases lining up with TRBD1. The CDR3 runs to 15 residues. Germline-derived CDR1 and CDR2 are SEHNR and FQNEAQ (reference sequence). V lost 5 bases to trimming and J lost 1 base; unmatched junction nucleotides: 7. CDR3 DNA sequence: TGTGCCAGCAGCCTACAGGGGGTAGGTTCCTACGAGCAGTACTTC. It encodes CASSLQGVGSYEQYF.

The J gene is TRBJ1-2, the V gene TRBV6-5; 7 nucleotides match TRBD1. This CDR3 comprises 14 residues. Germline V gives CDR1 MNHEY, CDR2 SVGAGI. V shed 2 bases and J 3 bases; nucleotides not matched to a gene: 3. The DNA for the CDR3 is TGTGCCAGCAGTTACGGTACAGGGGACTATGGCTACACCTTC. This sequence encodes CASSYGTGDYGYTF.

This clone was detected only once. CDR3 protein: CSVERGLNTEAFF. As DNA, the CDR3 is TGCAGCGTTGAGCGGGGGCTGAACACTGAAGCTTTCTTT. The J gene is TRBJ1-1, the V gene TRBV29-1, with D perhaps matching TRBD1 (6 bases). This CDR3 region has 13 residues. With 3 bases removed from V and 0 bases from J, the gap between germline ends came to 8 bases. CDR1 and CDR2 (germline): SQVTM, ANQGSEA. Together with reference TRBV29-1 and TRBJ1-1, the CDR3 gives the full variable domain: SAVISQKPSRDICQRGTSLTIQCQVDSQVTMMFWYRQQPGQSLTLIATANQGSEATYESGFVIDKFPISRPNLTFSTLTVSNMSPEDSSIYLCSVERGLNTEAFFGQGTRLTVV.

This chain joins TRBV7-8 and TRBJ1-1, with D maybe TRBD1 (5 bases). The CDR3 sequence is 14 residues long. Deletions cut 3 bases from V and 7 bases from J, with 15 bases between. Germline CDR1 and CDR2: SGHVS and FQNEAQ. The CDR3 nucleotides read TGTGCCAGCAGCTTGTACCAGGACGGGGGTGAAGCTTTCTTT. As protein: CASSLYQDGGEAFF.

This chain links TRBV5-4 with TRBJ2-1; 8 positions agree with TRBD2. CDR1 SGHNT and CDR2 YYREEE come from the germline V gene (reference sequence). This CDR3 is built from 13 residues. V lost 4 bases and J lost 7; bases outside the gene matches: 4. CDR3 in DNA: TGTGCCAGCAGCCCGGGGGGGCCGAATGAGCAGTTCTTC. Translation: CASSPGGPNEQFF.

The genes are TRBV7-2 and TRBJ1-1; no reliable D call. Trimming took 5 bases from V and 1 from J, leaving 14 bases between them. From germline, CDR1 is SGHTA and CDR2 FQGNSA. The CDR3 runs to 15 residues. CDR3 DNA sequence: TGTGCCAGCAGCCCAACCTATGACACGAACACTGAAGCTTTCTTT. It encodes CASSPTYDTNTEAFF.

The sample holds a few counts of this clone. The V call is TRBV5-1, the J call TRBJ1-5, with 7 bases lining up with TRBD1. V trimming: 0 bases; J trimming: 6 bases; junction bases outside the gene matches: 6. The CDR3 contains 15 residues. Germline loops: CDR1 SGHRS, CDR2 YFSETQ. CDR3 region: CASSLGAGGGQPQHF. Written as DNA, the CDR3 is TGCGCCAGCAGCTTGGGGGCAGGGGGTGGTCAGCCCCAGCATTTT. The full variable domain, with the rest looked up from reference TRBV5-1 and TRBJ1-5, is KAGVTQTPRYLIKTRGQQVTLSCSPISGHRSVSWYQQTPGQGLQFLFEYFSETQRNKGNFPGRFSGRQFSNSRSEMNVSTLELGDSALYLCASSLGAGGGQPQHFGDGTRLSIL.

The chain employs TRBV30 and TRBJ1-3; a weak D match, TRBD1 (5 bases). The V gene's germline CDR1 is GTSNPN and CDR2 SVGIG (reference sequence). Trimming removed 5 bases at V and 0 bases at J, with 8 bases between. This CDR3 comprises 13 residues. DNA for the CDR3: TGTGCCTGGGGGGGGAGCTCTGGAAACACCATATATTTT. It translates to CAWGGSSGNTIYF.

In this sample, this clone turned up once. J is TRBJ2-7 and V is TRBV5-7; TRBD2 aligns across 7 bases. TRBV5-7 is an open reading frame, and its role is uncertain. The J segment lost 5 bases and the V segment lost 4 bases, leaving 9 bases of the junction unmatched. The CDR3 extends over 14 amino acids. CDR3 protein: CASSLEGRVHEQYF. CDR3 bases: TGTGCCAGCAGCCTGGAGGGGAGGGTCCACGAGCAGTACTTC.

The J gene is TRBJ2-7, the V gene TRBV18; the match to TRBD1 covers 7 bases. The germline gives CDR1 KGHSH, CDR2 LQKENI. The CDR3 extends over 14 amino acids. Trimming at V came to 1 base and at J to 5 bases, leaving 5 bases not matched to a gene. In DNA, the CDR3 is TGTGCCAGCTCACCACAGACAGGGACCCACGAGCAGTACTTC. Translated: CASSPQTGTHEQYF.

This clone was observed a few times. The chain links TRBV6-5 to TRBJ2-7, with TRBD1 matching 7 bases. V shed 5 bases and J 5 bases; nucleotides not matched to a gene: 9. Germline CDR1 MNHEY, CDR2 SVGAGI. This CDR3 is 14 amino acids long. The CDR3 region is CASSAKTGIHEQYF. In nucleotides, the CDR3 is TGTGCCAGCAGTGCCAAGACAGGGATCCACGAGCAGTACTTC.

The chain combines TRBV4-2 with TRBJ1-2, with no clear D. The CDR3 length is 14 residues. Germline assignment: CDR1 LGHNA and CDR2 YNFKEQ. Trimming stripped 1 base from V and 7 bases from J, with 13 bases between. The CDR3: CASSQGAPFFGYTF. The CDR3 nucleotides read TGTGCCAGCAGCCAAGGAGCACCGTTCTTTGGCTACACCTTC.

This clone was seen a few times. The J gene is TRBJ2-7, the V gene TRBV11-2, with D perhaps TRBD2 (6 bases). CDR3 length equals 15 residues. Between the trimmed V and J ends, which lost 1 base and 0 bases, there was a span of 10 bases. Germline V gene sequence: CDR1 SGHAT, CDR2 FQNNGV. CDR3: CASSLAGTASYEQYF. The CDR3 DNA reads as TGTGCCAGCAGCTTAGCAGGGACTGCCTCCTACGAGCAGTACTTC. The full variable domain, completed using reference TRBV11-2 and TRBJ2-7, is EAGVAQSPRYKIIEKRQSVAFWCNPISGHATLYWYQQILGQGPKLLIQFQNNGVVDDSQLPKDRFSAERLKGVDSTLKIQPAKLEDSAVYLCASSLAGTASYEQYFGPGTRLTVT.